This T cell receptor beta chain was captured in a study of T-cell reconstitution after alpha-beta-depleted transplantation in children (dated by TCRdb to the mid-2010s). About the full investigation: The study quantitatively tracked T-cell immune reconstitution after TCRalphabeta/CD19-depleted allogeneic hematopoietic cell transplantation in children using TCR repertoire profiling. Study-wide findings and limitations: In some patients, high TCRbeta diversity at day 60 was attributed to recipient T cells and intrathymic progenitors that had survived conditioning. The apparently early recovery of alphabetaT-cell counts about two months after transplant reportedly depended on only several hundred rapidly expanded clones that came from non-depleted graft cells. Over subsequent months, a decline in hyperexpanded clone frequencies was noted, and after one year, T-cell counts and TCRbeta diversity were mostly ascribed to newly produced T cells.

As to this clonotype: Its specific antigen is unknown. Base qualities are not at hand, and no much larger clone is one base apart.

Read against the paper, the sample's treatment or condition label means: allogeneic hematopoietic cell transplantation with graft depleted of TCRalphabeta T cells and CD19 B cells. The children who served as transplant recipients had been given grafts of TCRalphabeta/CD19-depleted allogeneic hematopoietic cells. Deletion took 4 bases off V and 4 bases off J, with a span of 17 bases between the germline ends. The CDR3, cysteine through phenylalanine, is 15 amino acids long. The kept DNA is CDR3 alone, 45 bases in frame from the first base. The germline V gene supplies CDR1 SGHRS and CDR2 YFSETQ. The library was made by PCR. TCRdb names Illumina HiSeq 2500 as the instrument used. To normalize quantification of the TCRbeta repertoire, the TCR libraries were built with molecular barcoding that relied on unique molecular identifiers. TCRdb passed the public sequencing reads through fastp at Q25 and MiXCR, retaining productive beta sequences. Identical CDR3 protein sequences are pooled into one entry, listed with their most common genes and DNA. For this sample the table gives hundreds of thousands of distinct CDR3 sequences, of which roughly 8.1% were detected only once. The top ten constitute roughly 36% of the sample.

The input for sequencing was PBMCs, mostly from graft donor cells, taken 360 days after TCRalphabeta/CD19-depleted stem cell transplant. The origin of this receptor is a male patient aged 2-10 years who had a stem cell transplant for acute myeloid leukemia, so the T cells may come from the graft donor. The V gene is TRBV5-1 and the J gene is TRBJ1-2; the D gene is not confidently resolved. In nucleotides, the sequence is TGCGCCAGCAGCCGGACGAAGATTGGGATCTATGGCTACACCTTC. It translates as CASSRTKIGIYGYTF.